The clone carrying this TCR beta chain was counted at least ten times. Its antigen remains unknown. In this cohort, patients with other autoimmune diseases, uncontrolled infections, pregnancy or lactation were excluded. Clinical symptoms and serum thyroxine were used for diagnosis; TRAb, thyroid ultrasound and orbital computed tomography were also relied on. This sample is drawn from a study of Graves' ophthalmopathy and Graves' hyperthyroidism. Study-wide background: The blood sample was drawn at first diagnosis and before any treatment. Broader study findings: Both a roughly 70% sensitivity and an approximately 72% specificity characterized the model's predictions of ophthalmopathy progression.

TCR beta CDR3 amplification used RNA transcripts. HTBI primers primed a first-round RT-PCR, and a second-round multiplex PCR followed. TCRdb redid the calling of the multiplex PCR reads with MiXCR, one entry per CDR3 protein. This table holds about 370,000 distinct CDR3 sequences, roughly 18% found once. This CDR3 has 15 residues. Per germline, CDR1 MNHEY and CDR2 SMNVEV (reference sequence). The V end lost 3 bases, the J end lost 3 bases, and 12 bases lay between the germline ends. The sequence was collected from a woman under 30 with Graves' ophthalmopathy. Input material: peripheral blood. The V and J genes are TRBV27 and TRBJ2-4, with TRBD2 as a possible D gene (5 bases). The CDR3 spells CASSFGPGSKNIQYF. DNA of the CDR3: TGTGCCAGCAGTTTTGGCCCGGGGAGCAAAAACATTCAGTACTTC.